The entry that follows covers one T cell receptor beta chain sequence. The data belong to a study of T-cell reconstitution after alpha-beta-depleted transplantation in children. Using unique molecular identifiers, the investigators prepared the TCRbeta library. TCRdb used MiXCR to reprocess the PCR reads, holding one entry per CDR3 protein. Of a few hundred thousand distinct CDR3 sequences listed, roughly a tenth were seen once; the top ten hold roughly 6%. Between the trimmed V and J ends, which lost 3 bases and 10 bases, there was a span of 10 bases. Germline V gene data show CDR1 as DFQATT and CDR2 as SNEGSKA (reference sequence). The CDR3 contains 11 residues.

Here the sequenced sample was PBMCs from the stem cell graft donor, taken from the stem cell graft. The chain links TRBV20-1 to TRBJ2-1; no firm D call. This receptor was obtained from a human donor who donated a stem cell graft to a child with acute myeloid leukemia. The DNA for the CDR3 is TGCAGTGCTAGTTCGGGTATCGAGCAGTTCTTC. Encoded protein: CSASSGIEQFF.